This T cell receptor (beta chain) was recovered during a study of beta chain features in type 1 diabetes (dated by TCRdb to 2016 to 2018). For the study in its entirety: Patients and healthy donors did not differ in mean age, gender distribution, total cell number or subset yield. A total of 90 million to 120 million sorted cells were examined across all samples, and a strong correlation was observed between cell number per subset and RNA yield. In the study, TCRB repertoires of sorted circulating CD4+ T cell subsets from recently diagnosed type 1 diabetes patients were compared with those of matched healthy donors. Whereas all 30 or so donors provided naive and central memory subsets, regulatory and stem cell-like memory subsets were isolated from just 8 patients and about eight healthy donors. Paper-wide results and their limitations: Only small numbers of individuals were included in the HLA sub-analyses, which left unresolved whether HLA type had any influence on TCRB rearrangement. A moderate but significant shortening of TCRB CDR3 length was observed in type 1 diabetes patients in all four CD4+ subsets. At VDJ recombination sites, type 1 diabetes patients had fewer insertions and more deleted nucleotides, which implies abnormalities in thymic rearrangement. PCR may preferentially amplify shorter templates, but because patient and control samples were amplified and corrected together, any resulting skew would affect both groups equally. Because cDNA rather than genomic DNA was sequenced, highly expressing activated cells could have been over-represented, although no difference in activation and CD3 levels was found between groups. Naive, central memory and regulatory TCRB repertoires appeared more similar among patients than among healthy donors.

This clone occurred a few times. Its antigen remains undetermined. No much larger clone is present one base from it, and per-base qualities are unavailable. The CDR1 and CDR2 encoded by the germline V gene are LGHNA and YSLEER. Spanning cysteine to phenylalanine, the CDR3 consists of 16 amino acids. This entry keeps only the CDR3 DNA: 48 bases, framed from base 1. After removal of 3 bases from V and 4 bases from J, the junction retains 9 bases not matched to a gene. A single peripheral blood draw of around 0.11 L on average was collected from each donor into heparinised tubes. Naive, central memory, regulatory and stem cell-like memory CD4+ T cells were sorted on a BD FACSAria II using a panel including CD45RO, CCR7, CD25, CD127, CD95 and CD27. All sorted populations exceeded 95% purity. Right away, PBMCs were isolated by Lymphoprep density gradient centrifugation and were stained directly, with no culture step. So that batch effects would be minimized, each experiment stained and sorted samples in pairs, pairing one healthy donor with one patient.

The entire amount of isolated RNA was reverse transcribed using the High Capacity cDNA Reverse Transcription Kit, so the sequenced TCRB transcripts were expressed ones. Naive, central memory and regulatory T cell samples underwent deep immunoSEQ sequencing, averaging approximately 3.5 million total reads per sample. After sorted cells were lysed in RLT buffer, RNA was extracted with DNase-treated RNeasy Micro or Mini kits, with the choice depending on cell number. Each cell subset was processed separately to prevent cross-contamination, with patient and healthy donor samples processed together. The immunoSEQ multiplex PCR was used to amplify TCRB sequences from cDNA, yielding 87-bp fragments that span the CDR3 region. Sequencing of the amplicons was done on the Illumina HiSeq platform. The paper's processing steps were these. PCR bias was computationally corrected using synthetic template baselines, reads within Hamming distance 2 were collapsed, and singletons that could not be merged were discarded. By aligning reads against IMGT, V, D and J genes, CDR3 length, and insertions or deletions at six rearrangement sites were assigned. Within each subset, clonotype counts were normalized to sorted cell number, after which true diversity and Gini coefficients were computed with the tcR R package. The overlap coefficient, calculated on TCRB nucleotide sequences, was used to quantify repertoire sharing. Out-of-frame TCRB sequences from naive cells were analyzed as a proxy for the pre-selection repertoire. TCRdb retrieved this table from immuneACCESS and kept in-frame rearrangements only. Not all clones are present; in checked studies, unresolved V genes account for under half, and no reason is known for the remainder. D and trimming come from the DNA, and the V and J calls and clone size come from that table. The sample table contains about 450,000 clones; only one count was recorded for roughly 11% of them. Around 0.05% of the sample is taken by the ten largest.

The specimen was naive CD4+ T cells from blood. This specimen's cell subset or site label, per the study, means: true naive CD4+ T cells. The chain couples TRBV4-3 to TRBJ2-1; the central 7 bases match TRBD1. The receptor's source is a young woman in good health. The DNA sequence is given as TGCGCCAGCAGCCATCCCCGGGACAGAGGATACAATGAGCAGTTCTTC. It specifies CASSHPRDRGYNEQFF.